The 6 T cell receptor beta chains reported below all come from one sample, sequenced in a study of cytomegalovirus exposure and HLA in healthy donors (dated by TCRdb to about 2017). The library was prepared using the immunoSEQ multiplex PCR assay. For the multiplex PCR, a mixture combining 60 forward primers for TCR Vbeta segments and 13 reverse primers for TCR Jbeta segments was used. The immuneACCESS repertoire file appears here via TCRdb, limited to in-frame rearrangements. These files lack a portion of the clones; in checked studies, under half of the deficit traces to unresolved V genes, and the cause of the others is not known. The sample contains about 160,000 clones, approximately 78% of them found a single time. 1.4% of the sample is in the top ten clones. Sequencing was carried out using PBMCs. All receptors derive from a male donor in good health and CMV-seronegative.

The chain carries TRBV28 and TRBJ1-5, with 8 bases fitting TRBD1. The CDR3 has 12 amino acids. Germline V gives CDR1 MDHEN, CDR2 SYDVKM. The V gene end was trimmed by 7 bases and the J gene end by 9 bases; junction bases not matched to a gene: 5. CDR3 in DNA: TGTGCCAGCAAGACAGGGGATCTGCCCCAGCATTTT. Encoded protein: CASKTGDLPQHF.

The gene calls are TRBV5-1 and TRBJ1-1; D not resolved. Germline-derived CDR1 and CDR2 are SGHRS and YFSETQ. CDR3 size: 15 residues. V was cut by 3 bases and J by 0 bases, with 12 bases left in between. The CDR3: CASSSQATVNTEAFF. The CDR3 DNA reads TGCGCCAGCAGCTCTCAGGCGACGGTGAACACTGAAGCTTTCTTT. The full variable domain, in which reference TRBV5-1 and TRBJ1-1 provide the parts outside the CDR3, is KAGVTQTPRYLIKTRGQQVTLSCSPISGHRSVSWYQQTPGQGLQFLFEYFSETQRNKGNFPGRFSGRQFSNSRSEMNVSTLELGDSALYLCASSSQATVNTEAFFGQGTRLTVV.

The chain links TRBV2 to TRBJ2-4, with 8 bases aligning to TRBD1. Per the germline V gene, CDR1 is SNHLY and CDR2 is FYNNEI. The J segment lost 5 bases and the V segment lost 8 bases, leaving 2 bases of the junction unmatched. The CDR3 extends over 12 amino acids. The chain's CDR3 is CASETGENIQYF. The CDR3 DNA reads as TGTGCCAGCGAGACAGGGGAAAACATTCAGTACTTC.

V and J are TRBV30 and TRBJ2-1; 13 nucleotides align to TRBD2. V was pared by 2 bases and J by 7 bases, with 2 bases of the junction left unmatched. CDR1 and CDR2 from the germline V gene are GTSNPN and SVGIG (reference sequence). The CDR3 consists of 14 residues. In DNA, the CDR3 is TGTGCCTGGAGTAGGGGACTAGCGGGAAATGAGCAGTTCTTC. Translating it yields CAWSRGLAGNEQFF.

The chain links TRBV13 to TRBJ2-7; 7 bases fit TRBD2. The CDR3 runs 14 residues. With V trimmed by 5 bases and J by 4 bases, 8 bases remained unmatched. The germline CDR1 and CDR2 sequences are PRHDT and FYEKMQ (reference sequence). The CDR3 DNA sequence: TGTGCCAGCAGCCGCCGGGAGGATGGGTACGAGCAGTACTTC. As protein: CASSRREDGYEQYF.

The J gene is TRBJ1-6, the V gene TRBV7-6, with a tentative D call TRBD1 (6 bases). Per germline, CDR1 SGHVS and CDR2 FNYEAQ. With 3 bases removed from V and 9 bases from J, the gap between germline ends came to 9 bases. The CDR3 extends over 13 amino acids. This CDR3 is CASSLGAFSPLHF. The CDR3 nucleotides are TGTGCCAGCAGCTTGGGGGCATTTTCACCCCTCCACTTT.